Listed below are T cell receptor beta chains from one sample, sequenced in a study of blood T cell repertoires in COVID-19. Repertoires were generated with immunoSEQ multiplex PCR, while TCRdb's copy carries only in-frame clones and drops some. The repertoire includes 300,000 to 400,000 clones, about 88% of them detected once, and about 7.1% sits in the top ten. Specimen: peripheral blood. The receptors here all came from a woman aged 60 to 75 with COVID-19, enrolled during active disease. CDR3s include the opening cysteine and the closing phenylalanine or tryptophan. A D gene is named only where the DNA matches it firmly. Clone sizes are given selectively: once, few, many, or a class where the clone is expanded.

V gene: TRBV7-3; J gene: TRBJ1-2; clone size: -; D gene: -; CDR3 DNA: TGTGCCAGCAGCCTAAACAGGTTCTATGGCTACACCTTC; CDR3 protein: CASSLNRFYGYTF
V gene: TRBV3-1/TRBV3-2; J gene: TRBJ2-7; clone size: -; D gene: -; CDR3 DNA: TGTGCCAGCAGCCGGATGGAGGGTAGTGGCGAGCAGTACTTC; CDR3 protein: CASSRMEGSGEQYF
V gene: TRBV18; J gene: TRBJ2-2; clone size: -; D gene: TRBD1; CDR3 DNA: TGTGCCAGCTCACCGGGACAGACCGGGGAGCTGTTTTTT; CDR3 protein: CASSPGQTGELFF
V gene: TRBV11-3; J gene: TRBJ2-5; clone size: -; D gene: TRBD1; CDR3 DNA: TGTGCCAGCAGCTTCCGCCGAGGGGGCGGTCCGGAGACCCAGTACTTC; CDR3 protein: CASSFRRGGGPETQYF
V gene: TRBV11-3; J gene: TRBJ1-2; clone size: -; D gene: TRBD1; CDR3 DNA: TGTGCCAGCAGCTTAGATCCCGGGCAGGGGGCCTATGGCTACACCTTC; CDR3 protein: CASSLDPGQGAYGYTF
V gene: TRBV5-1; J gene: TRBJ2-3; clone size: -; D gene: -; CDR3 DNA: TGCGCCAGCAGCTTGGGGGCAGGGGCAGGCACAGATACGCAGTATTTT; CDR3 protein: CASSLGAGAGTDTQYF
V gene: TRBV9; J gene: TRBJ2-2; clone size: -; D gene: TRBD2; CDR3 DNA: TGTGCCAGCAGCGGGGGAGGGCAAAGGCCCCCCGGGGAGCTGTTTTTT; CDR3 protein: CASSGGGQRPPGELFF
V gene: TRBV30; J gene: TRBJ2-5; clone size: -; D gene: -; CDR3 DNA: TGTGCCTGGAGGCGGTACGGGGGAGAGACCCAGTACTTC; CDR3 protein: CAWRRYGGETQYF
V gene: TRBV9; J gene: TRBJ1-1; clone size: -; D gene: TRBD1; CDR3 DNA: TGTGCCAGCAGCATGGACAGGGTGGACACTGAAGCTTTCTTT; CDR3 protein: CASSMDRVDTEAFF
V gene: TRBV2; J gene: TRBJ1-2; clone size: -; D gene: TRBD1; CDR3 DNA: TGTGCCAGCAGGGACAGGCATTATTATGGCTACACCTTC; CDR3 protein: CASRDRHYYGYTF
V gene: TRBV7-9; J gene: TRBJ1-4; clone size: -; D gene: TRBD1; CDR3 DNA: TGTGCCAGCAGCAGACAGGGGCTCCCTGAAAAACTGTTTTTT; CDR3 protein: CASSRQGLPEKLFF
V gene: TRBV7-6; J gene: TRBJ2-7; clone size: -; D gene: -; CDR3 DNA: TGTGCCAGCAGCTCGGACACTTCCTACGAGCAGTACTTC; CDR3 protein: CASSSDTSYEQYF
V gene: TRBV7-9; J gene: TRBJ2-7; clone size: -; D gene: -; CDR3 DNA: TGTGCCAGCAACCACCTTGCGGGGCTCTACGAGCAGTACTTC; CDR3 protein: CASNHLAGLYEQYF
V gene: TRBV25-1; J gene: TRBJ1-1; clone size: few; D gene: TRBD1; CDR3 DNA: TGTGCCAGCAGTGAAGCGACAGGGTCGTTAACTGAAGCTTTCTTT; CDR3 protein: CASSEATGSLTEAFF
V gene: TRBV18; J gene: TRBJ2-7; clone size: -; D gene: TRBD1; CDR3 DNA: TGTGCCAGCTCACCCCCGGGACAGGGGTACTACGAGCAGTACTTC; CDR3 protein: CASSPPGQGYYEQYF
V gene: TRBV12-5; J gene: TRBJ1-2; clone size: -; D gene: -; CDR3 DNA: TGTGCTAGTGGTTTGGACGGGGGAGGAACTAACTATGGCTACACCTTC; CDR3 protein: CASGLDGGGTNYGYTF
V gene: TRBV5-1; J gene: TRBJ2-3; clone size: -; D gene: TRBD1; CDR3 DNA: TGCGCCAGCAGCTCCCGGGACAGGGGGCGCGGAGATACGCAGTATTTT; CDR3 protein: CASSSRDRGRGDTQYF
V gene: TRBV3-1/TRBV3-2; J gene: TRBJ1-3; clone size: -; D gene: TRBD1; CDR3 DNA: TGTGCCAGCAGCCATCGACAGGGGTCCTCTGGAAACACCATATATTTT; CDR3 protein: CASSHRQGSSGNTIYF
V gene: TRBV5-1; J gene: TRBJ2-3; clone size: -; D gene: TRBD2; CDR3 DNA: TGCGCCAGCAGCTCCGGGACTAGCGGGGCTACAGATACGCAGTATTTT; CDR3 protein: CASSSGTSGATDTQYF
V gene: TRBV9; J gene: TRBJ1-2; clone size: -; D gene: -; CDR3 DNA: TGTGCCAGCAGCGTATTTTCGGCTAACTATGGCTACACCTTC; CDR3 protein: CASSVFSANYGYTF